These 30 T cell receptor beta chains originate from one sample sequenced in a study of breast tumors, draining lymph nodes, adjacent tissues. Each CDR3 protein is one row after TCRdb ran MiXCR on the multiplex PCR reads. The profile covers 26,000 or so distinct CDR3 sequences, with around 23% appearing a single time and about 13% taken by the ten largest. The specimen sequenced was breast tumor tissue. The source of these receptors is a female donor with breast cancer. Some clones in this sample may be carry-over from other donors' samples.

This clonotype was observed a few times. This may arise from a read error, as a much more abundant clone is one base away. The genes are TRBV4-1 and TRBJ2-1; 8 nucleotides align to TRBD2. Per the germline V gene, CDR1 is MGHRA and CDR2 is YSYEKL. The CDR3 has 14 residues. CDR3 amino acids: CASSQKREYDERFF. The CDR3 DNA sequence: TGCGCCAGCAGCCAAAAGCGGGAGTACGATGAGCGGTTCTTC.

The chain combines TRBV18 with TRBJ2-3; 7 bases align to TRBD2. V shed 0 bases and J 2 bases; nucleotides not matched to a gene: 5. This CDR3 has 16 residues. Per the germline V gene, CDR1 is KGHSH and CDR2 is LQKENI. The CDR3: CASSPPGGSITDTQYF. The CDR3, as DNA: TGTGCCAGCTCACCACCTGGCGGGAGTATCACAGATACGCAGTATTTT.

This clonotype was detected many times. The V call is TRBV7-2, the J call TRBJ2-1; D is uncertain. The germline V gene encodes CDR1 SGHTA and CDR2 FQGNSA. V shed 1 base and J shed 0 bases, with 7 bases lying between them. The CDR3 totals 15 residues. CDR3 sequence (DNA): TGTGCCAGCAGCTTAGATCACAACTCCTACAATGAGCAGTTCTTC. This encodes CASSLDHNSYNEQFF.

As to this clonotype: The junction shows a germline mismatch at one end, possibly a read error. The chain joins TRBV5-1 to TRBJ2-7; D may correspond to TRBD1 or TRBD2 (5 bases each). Germline CDR1 reads SGHRS; CDR2 reads YFSETQ. CDR3 size: 14 residues. The CDR3: CASSLAGDDHEKYF. CDR3 DNA sequence: TGCGCCAGCAGCTTGGCCGGGGACGACCACGAGAAGTACTTC.

This clonotype was counted at least ten times. The chain's CDR3 is CASSGPGGREQPQHF. The CDR3 DNA follows: TGTGCCAGCAGCGGTCCGGGGGGCCGGGAACAGCCCCAGCATTTT. This chain joins TRBV5-6 and TRBJ1-5; possibly TRBD1 for D (6 bases). The V end was cut by 4 bases, the J end by 7 bases, with 18 bases between. Germline CDR1 reads SGHDT; CDR2 reads YYEEEE. This CDR3 has 15 amino acids.

The chain uses TRBV5-1 and TRBJ2-7; no clear D. The CDR3 covers 13 residues. Trimming pared 5 bases from V and 0 bases from J, leaving 9 bases between. The germline V gene encodes CDR1 SGHRS and CDR2 YFSETQ. CDR3 in DNA: TGCGCCAGCAGGGATGCTTACTCCTACGAGCAGTACTTC. This encodes CASRDAYSYEQYF.

This clonotype was seen repeatedly, ten times or more. J is TRBJ1-6 and V is TRBV2, with 12 bases that match TRBD1. The germline V gene encodes CDR1 SNHLY and CDR2 FYNNEI. The CDR3 is made up of 18 amino acids. V lost 6 bases and J lost 5; bases outside the gene matches: 11. CDR3 residues: CASRRDRGQMFDNSPLHF. Written as DNA, the CDR3 is TGTGCCAGCAGACGGGACAGGGGGCAAATGTTTGATAATTCACCCCTCCACTTT.

This clonotype was seen ten or more times. The V and J genes are TRBV6-4 and TRBJ2-3, with D unresolved. This CDR3 contains 16 residues. Germline assignment: CDR1 MRHNA and CDR2 SNTAGT. Trimming cost V 6 bases and J 0 bases, with 16 bases left between them. The CDR3 spells CASSIDISTSTDTQYF. In nucleotides, the CDR3 is TGTGCCAGCAGCATTGACATCTCCACCAGCACAGATACGCAGTATTTT.

This clonotype showed up many times. A much larger clone sits a single nucleotide away, making a read error possible. The missing conserved phenylalanine or tryptophan at the end of this CDR3 makes a read error likely. This chain connects TRBV7-6 to TRBJ2-3; a weak D match, TRBD2 (6 bases). Trimming stripped 6 bases from V and 2 bases from J, with 9 bases between. Germline loops: CDR1 SGHVS, CDR2 FNYEAQ. This CDR3 comprises 13 residues. DNA of the CDR3: TGTGCCAGCAGTTTGCGGGACACAGATACGCAGTATTTG. Residues: CASSLRDTDTQYL.

There are many counts of this clonotype. The chain has TRBV4-1 and TRBJ1-2; 7 bases map to TRBD1. With 3 bases clipped from V and 8 bases from J, the junction kept 24 bases outside the gene matches. Germline assignment: CDR1 MGHRA and CDR2 YSYEKL. The CDR3 has 19 residues. The CDR3 nucleotides read TGCGCCAGCAGCCATCTCGCCTGGGTCCCGGGAGGGGGCAGTCGAGGCTACACCTTC. This sequence encodes CASSHLAWVPGGGSRGYTF.

This chain links TRBV28 with TRBJ2-2; the D gene could be TRBD1 or TRBD2 (6 bases each). V lost 3 bases, J lost 6 bases, and 20 bases lay in between. Germline CDR1 MDHEN, CDR2 SYDVKM. The CDR3 is 17 residues long. The chain's CDR3 is CASSLVPGAPPPGELFF. In DNA, the CDR3 is TGTGCCAGCAGTTTGGTCCCGGGGGCCCCTCCACCCGGGGAGCTGTTTTTT.

This clonotype has ten or more counts. The chain employs TRBV4-2 and TRBJ1-2, with 7 bases aligning to TRBD1. Germline V CDR1 and CDR2: LGHNA, YNFKEQ. The CDR3 contains 15 residues. V lost 4 bases and J lost 2; bases outside the gene matches: 7. The CDR3 is CASSPTNRGNYGYTF. The CDR3 DNA sequence: TGTGCCAGCAGCCCGACTAACAGGGGAAACTATGGCTACACCTTC.

This clonotype showed up many times. This chain uses TRBV15 with TRBJ1-4; D call uncertain. V was pared by 1 base and J by 6 bases, with 12 bases between. The length of the CDR3 is 15 residues. Germline CDR1 LNHNV, CDR2 YYDKDF (reference sequence). The CDR3 nucleotides are TGTGCCACCAGCAGAGTGGGCCTTCAGCATGAAAAACTGTTTTTT. Residues: CATSRVGLQHEKLFF.

Sample share makes this clonotype medium-sized. This chain joins TRBV2 and TRBJ2-5, with a weak D call TRBD2 (6 bases). V lost 6 bases to trimming and J lost 4 bases, with 15 bases between them. The CDR3 is 14 residues long. Germline CDR1 and CDR2: SNHLY and FYNNEI. The CDR3 coding sequence is TGTGCCAGCAGGGTGGCGGGGAACACAGAGACCCAGTACTTC. It translates to CASRVAGNTETQYF. The entire variable domain, with the rest obtained from reference TRBV2 and TRBJ2-5, is as follows: EPEVTQTPSHQVTQMGQEVILRCVPISNHLYFYWYRQILGQKVEFLVSFYNNEISEKSEIFDDQFSVERPDGSNFTLKIRSTKLEDSAMYFCASRVAGNTETQYFGPGTRLLVL.

With respect to this clonotype: A read error may explain this, as a much larger clone is one base away. Because the CDR3 is missing its conserved closing phenylalanine or tryptophan, this is likely a read error. The chain carries TRBV28 and TRBJ2-1, with TRBD2 matching 10 bases. Trimming took 7 bases from V and 1 from J; bases not matched to a gene: 7. Germline assignment: CDR1 MDHEN and CDR2 SYDVKM. This CDR3 contains 16 residues. As DNA, the CDR3 is TGTGCCAGCACGTCTAGCGGGAGTAGGTCCTACAATGAGCAGTTCCTC. Its translation: CASTSSGSRSYNEQFL.

This clonotype has ten or more counts. This chain links TRBV12-3 or TRBV12-4 with TRBJ1-2, with D perhaps TRBD1 (5 bases). This CDR3 has 16 amino acids. Trimming removed 1 base at V and 4 bases at J, with 16 bases between. The CDR3: CASSLGGAFLSYGYTF. The CDR3 nucleotides are TGTGCCAGCAGTTTAGGGGGCGCTTTTTTGAGCTATGGCTACACCTTC.

This clonotype showed up many times. The chain carries TRBV7-9 and TRBJ1-5; D gene uncertain. CDR3 size: 13 residues. The germline V gene encodes CDR1 SEHNR and CDR2 FQNEAQ (reference sequence). V was shortened by 2 bases and J by 5 bases, with 7 bases between the two germline ends. The CDR3 loop reads CASSLSRDQPQHF. CDR3 bases: TGTGCCAGCAGCTTATCGAGAGATCAGCCCCAGCATTTT. Full variable domain (missing parts from reference TRBV7-9 and TRBJ1-5): DTGVSQNPRHKITKRGQNVTFRCDPISEHNRLYWYRQTLGQGPEFLTYFQNEAQLEKSRLLSDRFSAERPKGSFSTLEIQRTEQGDSAMYLCASSLSRDQPQHFGDGTRLSIL.

Comments on this clonotype: Possible read error: a much larger clone is one base away. The CDR3 sequence is CASMPTGRRYEQYF. The CDR3 DNA reads TGTGCCAGCATGCCGACAGGGAGGCGATACGAGCAGTACTTC. The genes are TRBV6-1 and TRBJ2-7, with a weak D call TRBD1 (7 bases). Trimming left V 7 bases short and J 4 bases short, with 17 bases between. The CDR3 extends over 14 amino acids. Germline CDR1 is MNHNS and CDR2 is SASEGT.

This clonotype has a count of ten or more. CDR3 sequence reads: CASSLEGGIRGANVLTF. The CDR3 nucleotides are TGTGCCAGCAGTTTAGAAGGGGGCATACGTGGGGCCAACGTCCTGACTTTC. The V call is TRBV12-3 or TRBV12-4, the J call TRBJ2-6; TRBD1 aligns across 7 bases. The CDR3 is 17 amino acids. V shed 1 base, J shed 3 bases, and the junction held 6 bases outside the gene matches.

This clonotype was seen repeatedly, ten times or more. The chain combines TRBV5-1 with TRBJ2-4; the D gene could be TRBD1 or TRBD2 (5 bases each). Germline V CDR1 and CDR2: SGHRS, YFSETQ. Trimming removed 0 bases at V and 3 bases at J, with 10 bases between. This CDR3 spans 15 amino acids. CDR3 in DNA: TGCGCCAGCAGCTTGGGAGGGGTCGTCAAAAACATTCAGTACTTC. Its translation is CASSLGGVVKNIQYF.

This rearrangement joins TRBV7-6 to TRBJ2-5; TRBD2 is a possible D gene (6 bases). Trimming left V 5 bases short and J 2 bases short, with 9 bases between. In germline, CDR1 is SGHVS, CDR2 FNYEAQ. The CDR3 is 13 amino acids. CDR3 in DNA: TGTGCCAGCAGCATGACTAGGCAAGAGACCCAGTACTTC. Amino acid sequence: CASSMTRQETQYF. Together with reference TRBV7-6 and TRBJ2-5, the CDR3 gives the full variable domain: GAGVSQSPRYKVTKRGQDVALRCDPISGHVSLYWYRQALGQGPEFLTYFNYEAQQDKSGLPNDRFSAERPEGSISTLTIQRTEQRDSAMYRCASSMTRQETQYFGPGTRLLVL.

This clonotype was counted ten times or more. J is TRBJ2-5 and V is TRBV3-1; no definite D call. This CDR3 has 12 amino acids. V dropped 0 bases and J dropped 5 bases, with 4 bases sitting between them. The germline V gene has CDR1 LGHDT and CDR2 YNNKEL (reference sequence). This CDR3 is CASSQDLETQYF. The CDR3, as DNA: TGTGCCAGCAGCCAAGATCTTGAGACCCAGTACTTC.

This clonotype was seen ten or more times. The gene calls are TRBV2 and TRBJ2-1; D is unclear. Deletions cut 3 bases from V and 0 bases from J, with 6 bases between. Germline V gene lookup returns CDR1 SNHLY and CDR2 FYNNEI. This CDR3 has 14 amino acids. The CDR3 DNA follows: TGTGCCAGCAGTGATCTGAGCTCCTACAATGAGCAGTTCTTC. This sequence encodes CASSDLSSYNEQFF.

This clonotype appeared many times. This sequence joins TRBV6-2 or TRBV6-3 and TRBJ2-5, with 7 bases aligning to TRBD1. There are 16 residues in the CDR3. V lost 8 bases and J lost 4; bases outside the gene matches: 16. The germline CDR1 and CDR2 sequences are MNHEY and SVGEGT. The CDR3 DNA is TGTGCCAGCCGTCCCCCGAGCGGACAGGCGAGAGAGACCCAGTACTTC. Amino acids: CASRPPSGQARETQYF.

This clonotype was seen repeatedly, ten times or more. Germline and junction disagree at one end, which may indicate a read error. This sequence joins TRBV12-5 and TRBJ2-1; TRBD2 matches 9 bases. The CDR3 runs to 15 residues. Germline-derived CDR1 and CDR2 are LGHNT and FRNRAP. The CDR3 DNA follows: TGTACTAGTGGTTTGGTACTAGCGGGTGGCAATGAGCAGTTCTTC. Translation: CTSGLVLAGGNEQFF.

There are many counts of this clonotype. The chain couples TRBV5-4 to TRBJ2-7, with 7 bases lining up with TRBD1. This CDR3 is built from 13 residues. The V gene end was trimmed by 0 bases and the J gene end by 5 bases; junction bases not matched to a gene: 2. Per the germline V gene, CDR1 is SGHNT and CDR2 is YYREEE (reference sequence). The CDR3 protein is CASSLAGQDEQYF. Written as DNA, the CDR3 is TGTGCCAGCAGCTTGGCCGGACAGGACGAGCAGTACTTC. The full variable domain, completed using reference TRBV5-4 and TRBJ2-7, is ETGVTQSPTHLIKTRGQQVTLRCSSQSGHNTVSWYQQALGQGPQFIFQYYREEENGRGNFPPRFSGLQFPNYSSELNVNALELDDSALYLCASSLAGQDEQYFGPGTRLTVT.

The rearrangement uses TRBV19 and TRBJ2-5; D perhaps matches TRBD1 (6 bases). This CDR3 is 13 amino acids long. V was clipped by 4 bases and J by 2 bases, with 8 bases between them. CDR1 is LNHDA, CDR2 SQIVND, per germline (reference sequence). CDR3 nucleotides: TGTGCCAGTAGTAGGGGGCGGCAAGAGACCCAGTACTTC. It yields the protein CASSRGRQETQYF.

This clonotype was recorded many times. The chain couples TRBV12-3 or TRBV12-4 to TRBJ1-2, with 8 bases aligning to TRBD1. With 8 bases clipped from V and 1 base from J, the junction kept 9 bases outside the gene matches. This CDR3 region has 15 residues. The CDR3, as DNA: TGTGCCAGCGGCCTGACAGGGGAATATAACTATGGCTACACCTTC. It codes for CASGLTGEYNYGYTF.

This clonotype came up a few times. One base away lies a much larger clone, so this may be a sequencing read error. The J gene is TRBJ1-2, the V gene TRBV2; TRBD1 aligns across 12 bases. Germline V gene sequence: CDR1 SNHLY, CDR2 FYNNEI. With V trimmed by 0 bases and J by 8 bases, 10 bases remained unmatched. This CDR3 contains 17 residues. The CDR3 region is CASSEAVPGQGAVGYTF. In DNA form, the CDR3 reads TGTGCCAGCAGTGAAGCAGTCCCGGGACAGGGGGCGGTGGGCTACACCTTC.

This clonotype was observed many times. The V gene is TRBV4-2, the J gene TRBJ2-3; TRBD2 matches at 7 bases. Germline V gene sequence: CDR1 LGHNA, CDR2 YNFKEQ. V lost 4 bases, J lost 6 bases, and 13 bases stayed unmatched. The CDR3 has 16 amino acids. In DNA form, the CDR3 reads TGTGCCAGCAGCCTCGGGACGGGGCCGGGGGGTGATACGCAGTATTTT. Translating gives CASSLGTGPGGDTQYF.